This T cell receptor (beta chain) stems from a study of vaccination effects on CD4 cells after COVID-19. In regard to this clone: The antigen is unknown.

Trimming stripped 3 bases from V and 0 bases from J, with 12 bases between. This CDR3 region has 16 residues. In germline, CDR1 is SNHLY, CDR2 FYNNEI. Repertoires were generated with immunoSEQ multiplex PCR, while TCRdb's copy carries only in-frame clones and drops some. The sample has over 45,000 clones, 50% to 70% seen once; the top ten hold 4.5% to 7%. Scientists isolated CD4+ T cells after an approximately ten-day culture period ended. Absence of prior SARS-CoV-2 infection characterized the vaccine recipients, who showed negative nucleocapsid antibodies. The sequence was obtained from a human donor who received a COVID-19 vaccine. Here the sequenced sample was CD4+ T cells from PBMCs cultured without peptide, taken before COVID-19 vaccination. This chain links TRBV2 with TRBJ1-5; a possible D gene is TRBD1 (5 bases). The CDR3 loop reads CASSERAGTSNQPQHF. CDR3 coding DNA: TGTGCCAGCAGTGAGAGGGCAGGGACTAGCAATCAGCCCCAGCATTTT.